Reported below is one TCR beta chain. Its specific antigen is unknown. One base away there is no much larger clone; base qualities are not given. The sample's time point label, in plain terms: newly diagnosed GD, antithyroid drugs for less than 3 months. For both TCR sequencing and RNA sequencing, RNA was extracted from PBMCs in TRIzol. Graves' disease was diagnosed according to American Thyroid Association guidelines. Recruitment of patients was carried out at an endocrinology department in Xi'an, China. From each patient, around 9 milliliters of peripheral blood was collected into an EDTA anticoagulant tube. PBMCs were isolated by Ficoll Paque Plus density gradient separation without further T cell sorting. An Agilent 2100 Bioanalyzer and agarose gel were used to check RNA quality, while a NanoDrop 2000 measured RNA concentration. The protocol used for the library was multiplex PCR. Sequenced using an Illumina HiSeq 4000. TCR beta libraries were built with iRepertoire HTBI primers and Arm-PCR amplification of CDR3 regions. Gel purification was performed on PCR products prior to sequencing. Turning to the authors' computational methods: A total of around 59 TRBV and 14 TRBJ segments were identified across samples and were used for gene usage analysis of CDR3 amino acid clonotypes. Filtered high-quality paired reads were merged into contigs using COPE and FqMerger. BLAST was used to align contigs to IMGT TRBV, TRBD and TRBJ reference genes, with CDR3 defined following IMGT. Any clonotype with a frequency above 0.1% was counted as a highly expanded clone. Shannon entropy served as the measure of repertoire diversity, while the Gini coefficient captured V-J evenness. Public clonotypes were defined as clonotypes shared by more than one individual. TCRdb's own reprocessing of the public reads used fastp at Q25 and MiXCR and kept productive beta chains. Rows are combined by CDR3 protein, so each entry shows the most common genes and DNA. TCRdb, not the authors, supplied the V and J calls. The sample profile shows 440,000 or so distinct CDR3 sequences; around 17% of them were found once. The ten largest clonotypes hold about 10% of the sample.

This sample is part of a study of regulatory T cells in long-lasting Graves disease (dated by TCRdb to 2020 to 2022). Turning to the overall study: Newly diagnosed Graves' disease patients had taken antithyroid drugs for less than 3 months. Persistent Graves' disease patients were compared with newly diagnosed Graves' disease patients by peripheral blood TCR sequencing and RNA sequencing. The study was conducted in China and was registered as a clinical trial. A total of about 33 samples underwent TCR sequencing, from about 13 patients with persistent Graves' disease and 20 or so patients with newly diagnosed Graves' disease. Broader findings and caveats from the paper: TRBV28, TRBJ1-2 and TRBJ2-5 were preferentially used in persistent disease, while TRBV20-1 and TRBJ2-1 were favored in newly diagnosed disease. Lower TCR Shannon entropy and fewer highly expanded clones were observed in persistent Graves' disease patients than in newly diagnosed patients, which suggested clonal expansion. Patients with persistent disease shared more public clonotypes (approximately 2,500) than newly diagnosed patients did (around 1,000). Because the primary lesion, thyroid tissue, could not be accessed, the study looked at peripheral blood alone. The authors noted that the small sample size was a limitation that may lower accuracy. Sequencing and analysis were restricted to the TCR beta chain.

CDR1 and CDR2 are read off the germline V gene as LGHNA and YNFKEQ. V is reduced by 0 bases and J by 7 bases, leaving a spacing of 16 bases between them. The CDR3 numbers 16 residues from cysteine through phenylalanine. Solely the CDR3 DNA is kept, with 48 bases framed from the first base. These same records also appear under a second study, on T cells in Graves' hyperthyroidism and ophthalmopathy. The second source states: Graves' hyperthyroidism was defined as stable when no progression to ophthalmopathy occurred over 18 months of follow-up. Hyperthyroidism patients were newly diagnosed, had a disease duration of under 2 months, and were aged 18 to 65 years. Exclusion was applied to patients with uncontrolled infections, other autoimmune diseases, pregnancy or lactation. Diagnoses were based on clinical symptoms, serum thyroxine and TRAb, thyroid ultrasound and orbital computed tomography. The TCR CDR3 was subjected to a first round of RT-PCR using the HTBI primer set and the Qiagen OneStep RT-PCR kit. Most expanded thyroid clonotypes (frequency above 0.001) were also found in blood, which suggests that blood repertoires may mirror thyroid immune responses. In cross-validation, a model built on a 13 V-J signature told ophthalmopathy apart from stable hyperthyroidism with 85% to 90% sensitivity and roughly 81% specificity, and in testing the same model reached 80%/75%. In validation, the model predicted progression to ophthalmopathy with just under 71% sensitivity and around 72% specificity, a median of around 6.6 months before onset. A discovery cohort of about a hundred patients, roughly 45 with Graves' ophthalmopathy and about 58 with stable Graves' hyperthyroidism, was used to find distinguishing TCR V-J signatures. Whether ophthalmopathy could be predicted prospectively was tested in an independent validation cohort made up of under 20 hyperthyroidism patients plus 17 patients who later progressed to ophthalmopathy. For training and testing, the 100 or so patients in the discovery cohort were randomly divided in a 7:3 ratio. In about 6 Graves' hyperthyroidism patients, the study also compared T-cell repertoires from thyroid tissue with T-cell repertoires from blood. After sampling, hyperthyroidism patients received methimazole starting at 30 mg daily, and ophthalmopathy patients received high-dose intravenous methylprednisolone. A second multiplex PCR round built the libraries, followed by size selection and purification. Sequencing of the libraries was done on an Illumina HiSeq2000 using paired-end 100 bp reads. SOAPnuke was used to process the raw data, with reads discarded if the reads contained adapters or uncalled bases, had a mean Phred below 15, or lacked an exact constant-primer or identifier match. COPE v1.2.5 was used to merge the high-quality paired reads, and each unique nucleotide sequence was defined as a clonotype. MiTCR v1.1 was used to align clonotypes to the IMGT TRBV, TRBD and TRBJ reference segments. The analysis included only V-J combinations with a frequency above 0.0001, which together covered 99% to 99.2% of the repertoires. A TCS score was defined as the ratio of F50 (clonal expansion) to E x V (chaos), with BLOSUM62-based TCRdist applied between CDR3 peptides within each V-J. Welch's t-statistics and random forest reduced just over 500 V-J features to some 14, which were used in a naive Bayes classifier (R e1071). No statistical method was used to set the sample size in advance, and investigators knew the group allocation. According to the paper, TCR Vbeta CDR3 sequencing was carried out on around 140 peripheral blood samples, which came from 40 to 45 ophthalmopathy, around 74 hyperthyroidism and some 17 progressor patients.

Here the chain combines TRBV4-2 and TRBJ2-1; a tentative D call is TRBD2 (5 bases match). The sequence came from a woman in her 30s with Graves disease. Donor details come from another sample of the same person, matched by shared clones. The sequencing here drew on peripheral blood mononuclear cells (PBMCs), taken at new diagnosis, from a patient treated with antithyroid drugs. The CDR3 is CASSQDKSGYWNEQFF. The nucleotide sequence is TGTGCCAGCAGCCAAGATAAATCGGGGTATTGGAATGAGCAGTTCTTC.